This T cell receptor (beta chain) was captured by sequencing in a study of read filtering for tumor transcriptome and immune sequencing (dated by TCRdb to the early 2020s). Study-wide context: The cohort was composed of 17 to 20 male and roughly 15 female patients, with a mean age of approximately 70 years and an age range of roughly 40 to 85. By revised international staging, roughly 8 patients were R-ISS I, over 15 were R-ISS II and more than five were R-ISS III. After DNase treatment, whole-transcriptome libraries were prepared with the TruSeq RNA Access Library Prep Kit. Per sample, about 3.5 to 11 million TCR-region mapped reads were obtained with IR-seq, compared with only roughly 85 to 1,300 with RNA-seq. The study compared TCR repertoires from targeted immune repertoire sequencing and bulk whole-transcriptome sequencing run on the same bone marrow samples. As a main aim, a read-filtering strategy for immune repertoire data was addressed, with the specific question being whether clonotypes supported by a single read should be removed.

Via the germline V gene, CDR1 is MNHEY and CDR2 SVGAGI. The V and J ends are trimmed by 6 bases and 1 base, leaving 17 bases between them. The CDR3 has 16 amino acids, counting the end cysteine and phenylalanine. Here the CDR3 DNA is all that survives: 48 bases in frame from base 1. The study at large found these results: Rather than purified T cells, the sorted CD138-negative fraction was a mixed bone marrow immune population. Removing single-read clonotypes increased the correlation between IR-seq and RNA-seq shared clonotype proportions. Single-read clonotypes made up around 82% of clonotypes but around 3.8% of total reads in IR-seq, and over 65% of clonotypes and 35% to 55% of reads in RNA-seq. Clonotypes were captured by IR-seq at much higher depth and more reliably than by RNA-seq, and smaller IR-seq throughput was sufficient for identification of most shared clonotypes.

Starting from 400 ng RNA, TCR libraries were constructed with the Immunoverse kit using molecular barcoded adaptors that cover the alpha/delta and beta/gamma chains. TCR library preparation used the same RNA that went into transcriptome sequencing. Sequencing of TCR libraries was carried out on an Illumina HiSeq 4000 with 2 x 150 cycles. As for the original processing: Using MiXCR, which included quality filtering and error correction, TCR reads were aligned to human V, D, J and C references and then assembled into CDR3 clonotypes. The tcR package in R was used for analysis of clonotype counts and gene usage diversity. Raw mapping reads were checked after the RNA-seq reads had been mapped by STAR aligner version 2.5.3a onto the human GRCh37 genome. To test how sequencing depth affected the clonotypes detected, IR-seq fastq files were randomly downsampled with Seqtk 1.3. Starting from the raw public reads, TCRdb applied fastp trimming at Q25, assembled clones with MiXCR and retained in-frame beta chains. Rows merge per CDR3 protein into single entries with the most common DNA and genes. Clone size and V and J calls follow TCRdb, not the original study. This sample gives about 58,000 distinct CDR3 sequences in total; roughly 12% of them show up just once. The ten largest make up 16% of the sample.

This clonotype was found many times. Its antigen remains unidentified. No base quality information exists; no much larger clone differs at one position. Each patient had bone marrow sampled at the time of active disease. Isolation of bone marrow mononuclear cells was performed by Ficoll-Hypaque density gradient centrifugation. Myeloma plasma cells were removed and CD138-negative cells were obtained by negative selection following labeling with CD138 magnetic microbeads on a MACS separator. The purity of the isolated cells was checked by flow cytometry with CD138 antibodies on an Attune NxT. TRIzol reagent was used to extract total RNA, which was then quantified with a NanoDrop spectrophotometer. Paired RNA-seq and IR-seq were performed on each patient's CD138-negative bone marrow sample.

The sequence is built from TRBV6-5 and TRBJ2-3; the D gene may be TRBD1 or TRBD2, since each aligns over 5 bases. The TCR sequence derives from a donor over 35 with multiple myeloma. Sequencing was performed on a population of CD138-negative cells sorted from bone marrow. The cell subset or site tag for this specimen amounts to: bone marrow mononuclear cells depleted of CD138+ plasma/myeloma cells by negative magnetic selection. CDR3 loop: CASRQLGRKGTDTQYF. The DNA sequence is TGTGCCAGCAGACAATTGGGACGGAAAGGCACAGATACGCAGTATTTT.